Below, 19 T cell receptor beta chains from the same sample are listed, as sequenced in a study of T cells in Graves' hyperthyroidism and ophthalmopathy. There were TCR beta CDR3 regions amplified from RNA transcripts. Primed by the HTBI set, a first-round RT-PCR was run on the TCR CDR3. TCRdb re-called the multiplex PCR reads through MiXCR, storing one row per CDR3 protein. The data hold 550,000 to 800,000 distinct CDR3 sequences, with 15% to 20% observed a single time. Sequencing was performed on blood. These receptors all stem from a man aged 50 to 60 with Graves' hyperthyroidism.

The chain uses TRBV5-1 and TRBJ2-1, with 9 bases fitting TRBD2. V was pared by 2 bases and J by 7 bases, with 7 bases of the junction left unmatched. The CDR3 is 15 residues long. CDR1 is SGHRS, CDR2 YFSETQ, per germline. The CDR3 here is CASSLMGAGGNEQFF. CDR3 nucleotides: TGCGCCAGCAGCTTAATGGGGGCGGGAGGGAATGAGCAGTTCTTC.

This clonotype was detected only a few times. The chain joins TRBV7-9 to TRBJ2-1; D is possibly TRBD1 or TRBD2 (5 bases each). The germline V gene has CDR1 SEHNR and CDR2 FQNEAQ (reference sequence). The length of the CDR3 is 16 residues. Between the trimmed V and J ends, which lost 3 bases and 5 bases, there was a span of 17 bases. CDR3 bases: TGTGCCAGCAGCTTCTCCCAGGGCCGGGATAACAATGAGCAGTTCTTC. Encoded protein: CASSFSQGRDNNEQFF.

This clonotype has a count of ten or more. The CDR3, as DNA: TGTGCCAGCAGCGCCCAAGCGGGACTAGAAATATACAATGAGCAGTTCTTC. This codes for CASSAQAGLEIYNEQFF. The chain uses TRBV9 and TRBJ2-1; TRBD2 aligns across 8 bases. V gave up 3 bases and J gave up 4 bases; unmatched junction bases: 12. Germline CDR1 and CDR2: SGDLS and YYNGEE. This CDR3 contains 17 residues. Supplemented by reference TRBV9 and TRBJ2-1, the full variable domain reads DSGVTQTPKHLITATGQRVTLRCSPRSGDLSVYWYQQSLDQGLQFLIQYYNGEERAKGNILERFSAQQFPDLHSELNLSSLELGDSALYFCASSAQAGLEIYNEQFFGPGTRLTVL.

This clonotype was counted many times. V usage is TRBV27 and J usage is TRBJ2-3, with D perhaps matching TRBD2 (5 bases). This CDR3 is 14 amino acids long. Germline V gene sequence: CDR1 MNHEY, CDR2 SMNVEV (reference sequence). V gave up 6 bases and J gave up 6 bases, with 16 bases separating them. The CDR3 DNA is TGTGCCAGCAGCGTCCAGGACTCACCCGATACGCAGTATTTT. Translating it yields CASSVQDSPDTQYF.

The chain recombines TRBV5-1 with TRBJ2-7; D gene uncertain. The V and J ends lost 0 bases and 0 bases respectively, with 4 bases between them. CDR1 and CDR2 from the germline V gene are SGHRS and YFSETQ. This CDR3 has 13 amino acids. The CDR3: CASSLAISYEQYF. CDR3 nucleotide sequence: TGCGCCAGCAGCTTGGCCATCTCCTACGAGCAGTACTTC.

This clonotype has just a few counts. The rearrangement links TRBV6-2 or TRBV6-3 to TRBJ2-3; D gene uncertain. The CDR3 is 16 amino acids. V was clipped by 4 bases and J by 5 bases, with 19 bases between them. Germline CDR1 reads MNHEY; CDR2 reads SVGEGT. This CDR3 reads CASSSTLAALGDTQYF. CDR3 bases: TGTGCCAGCAGTTCCACGCTCGCAGCCCTCGGAGATACGCAGTATTTT.

This clonotype appeared a single time. The chain couples TRBV20-1 to TRBJ2-5; 11 positions agree with TRBD2. The V segment lost 0 bases and the J segment 0 bases; nucleotides outside the gene matches: 3. This CDR3 spans 16 amino acids. Germline loops: CDR1 DFQATT, CDR2 SNEGSKA (reference sequence). This CDR3 reads CSAREGTSGNQETQYF. CDR3 coding DNA: TGCAGTGCTAGAGAAGGGACTAGCGGAAACCAAGAGACCCAGTACTTC.

This clonotype was seen repeatedly, ten times or more. The CDR3 spells CSARAGGMYEQYF. The CDR3 DNA is TGCAGCGCCAGAGCGGGAGGGATGTACGAGCAGTACTTC. The chain carries TRBV29-1 and TRBJ2-7, with 10 nucleotides matching TRBD2. The CDR3 sequence is 13 residues long. The trim removed 7 bases at V and 4 bases at J, leaving 7 bases unmatched. Looked up from germline, CDR1 is SQVTM and CDR2 is ANQGSEA.

This clonotype was found many times. This chain uses TRBV14 with TRBJ2-5; tentatively, D is TRBD2 (5 bases). CDR1 and CDR2 from the germline V gene are SGHDN and FVKESK. This CDR3 region has 15 residues. V was cut by 5 bases and J by 5 bases, with 18 bases left in between. The CDR3 DNA reads as TGTGCCAGCAGCGGTCTAGCATACTCCGGGGAGACCCAGTACTTC. Translating gives CASSGLAYSGETQYF.

This clonotype was detected a few times. J is TRBJ2-2 and V is TRBV5-1; the match to TRBD1 covers 10 bases. This CDR3 contains 17 residues. V lost 4 bases to trimming and J lost 5 bases; unmatched junction nucleotides: 11. Per germline, CDR1 SGHRS and CDR2 YFSETQ. This chain's CDR3 is CASSPKGTGEETGELFF. The CDR3 DNA reads as TGCGCCAGCAGCCCAAAAGGGACAGGGGAGGAAACCGGGGAGCTGTTTTTT.

This clonotype was found many times. The chain combines TRBV20-1 with TRBJ2-3; D might be TRBD1 or TRBD2, each matching 5 bases. The V and J ends lost 3 bases and 1 base respectively, with 11 bases between them. Germline CDR1 and CDR2: DFQATT and SNEGSKA (reference sequence). This CDR3 has 14 amino acids. The CDR3 DNA reads as TGCAGTGCTAGGGGGGACCTTGGCACAGATACGCAGTATTTT. The encoded protein is CSARGDLGTDTQYF.

This clonotype was observed at least ten times. The gene calls are TRBV7-2 and TRBJ2-5, with TRBD1 identical over 8 bases. V was clipped by 6 bases and J by 6 bases; unmatched bases: 9. The CDR3 is 14 amino acids. Germline CDR1 reads SGHTA; CDR2 reads FQGNSA. The chain's CDR3 is CASSMYDRGKTQYF. The CDR3 region has the DNA TGTGCCAGCAGTATGTATGACAGGGGAAAGACCCAGTACTTC.

This clonotype came up a few times. V gene TRBV7-9 combines with J gene TRBJ2-7; D is possibly TRBD1 (5 bases). V was shortened by 1 base and J by 2 bases, with 12 bases between the two germline ends. Germline assignment: CDR1 SEHNR and CDR2 FQNEAQ (reference sequence). The CDR3 spans 15 residues. CDR3 region: CASSLVPVRAYEQYF. For the CDR3, the DNA is TGTGCCAGCAGCTTAGTTCCCGTCAGGGCCTACGAGCAGTACTTC.

The chain recombines TRBV19 with TRBJ1-5; 7 positions agree with TRBD1. Germline CDR1 and CDR2: LNHDA and SQIVND (reference sequence). The CDR3 contains 15 residues. V was pared by 6 bases and J by 7 bases, with 12 bases of the junction left unmatched. This CDR3 reads CASSLPDRVVQPQHF. The CDR3 DNA is TGTGCCAGTAGCCTACCCGACAGGGTAGTCCAGCCCCAGCATTTT.

In its sample, this clonotype was seen many times. This rearrangement joins TRBV12-3 or TRBV12-4 to TRBJ2-7; 10 nucleotides agree with TRBD2. With V trimmed by 3 bases and J by 6 bases, 5 bases remained unmatched. This CDR3 spans 14 amino acids. CDR3 region: CASSFSSGSSEQYF. CDR3 DNA: TGTGCCAGCAGTTTTTCTAGCGGGAGTTCCGAGCAGTACTTC.

This clonotype was recorded a few times. This sequence joins TRBV7-9 and TRBJ2-3; the match to TRBD2 covers 8 bases. Trimming removed 5 bases from V and 0 bases from J; junction bases left unmatched: 4. The length of the CDR3 is 15 residues. Looked up from germline, CDR1 is SEHNR and CDR2 is FQNEAQ (reference sequence). The CDR3 nucleotides are TGTGCCAGCAGCCACCAGCGGGAGAGCACAGATACGCAGTATTTT. This encodes CASSHQRESTDTQYF.

This sequence joins TRBV19 and TRBJ1-5; 7 nucleotides match TRBD1. Trimming cost V 7 bases and J 5 bases; bases outside gene matches: 5. The CDR3 totals 13 residues. CDR1 and CDR2 (germline): LNHDA, SQIVND (reference sequence). This CDR3 is CASTLQGHQPQHF. For the CDR3, the DNA is TGTGCCAGTACCCTACAGGGGCATCAGCCCCAGCATTTT.

V gene TRBV24-1 combines with J gene TRBJ2-1, with a possible D match to TRBD2 (5 bases). The V and J ends lost 4 bases and 0 bases respectively, with 15 bases between them. CDR3 length equals 17 residues. CDR1 is KGHDR, CDR2 SFDVKD, per germline. CDR3 amino acids: CATSDRGPGISYNEQFF. The CDR3 DNA reads TGTGCCACCAGTGACCGTGGTCCGGGGATCTCCTACAATGAGCAGTTCTTC.

This clonotype appeared a few times. The chain recombines TRBV14 with TRBJ2-3; D not resolved. The V end was cut by 4 bases, the J end by 4 bases, with 9 bases between. The CDR3 loop spans 13 amino acids. Germline V CDR1 and CDR2: SGHDN, FVKESK. The CDR3 loop is CASSPEVPDTQYF. The CDR3 nucleotides are TGTGCCAGCAGCCCAGAGGTACCAGATACGCAGTATTTT.